The 27 T cell receptor beta chains in this list originate from one sample, sequenced in a study of kidney transplant recipient with SARS-CoV-2 infection. MiXCR was run by TCRdb on the reads, yielding one entry per CDR3 protein. The data contain under 250,000 distinct CDR3 sequences, about 28% of them singletons. Sequencing was performed on a blood sample, taken at baseline and on roughly day 110 from a kidney transplant recipient. Every receptor here comes from a male patient aged 25 to 39 who had COVID-19 and was a kidney transplant recipient. Some of the T cells might come from the graft donor.

This clonotype was detected ten times or more. The chain couples TRBV10-1 to TRBJ1-2; no clear D. The germline gives CDR1 WNHNN, CDR2 SYGVQD (reference sequence). Trimming pared 5 bases from V and 4 bases from J, leaving 23 bases between. The CDR3 sequence is 17 residues long. CDR3 residues: CASSSWRRSRKTYGYTF. The CDR3 nucleotides are TGCGCCAGCAGTAGCTGGAGAAGATCGCGAAAGACCTATGGCTACACCTTC.

Note on this clonotype: A much larger clonotype is one base distant, so this may be a read error. The CDR3 end shows no conserved phenylalanine or tryptophan, and so a read error is likely. The chain couples TRBV6-6 to TRBJ2-7; D uncertain. V gave up 6 bases and J gave up 1 base, with 4 bases separating them. The CDR3 runs to 11 residues. Germline loops: CDR1 MNHNY, CDR2 SVGAGI (reference sequence). The CDR3 nucleotides read TGTGCCAGCAGGGAATCCTACGAGCAGTACCTC. Protein: CASRESYEQYL.

In this sample, this clonotype turned up many times. This chain links TRBV5-1 with TRBJ2-2, with D possibly being TRBD1 (6 bases). This CDR3 is built from 16 residues. Germline CDR1 is SGHRS and CDR2 is YFSETQ. Between the trimmed V and J ends, which lost 0 bases and 2 bases, there was a span of 11 bases. The CDR3 region has the DNA TGCGCCAGCAGCTTGGGGACAGTGGGAAACACCGGGGAGCTGTTTTTT. This encodes CASSLGTVGNTGELFF.

Remarks on this clonotype: A read error may explain this, as a much larger clone is one base away. This chain connects TRBV4-1 to TRBJ2-7; D may be TRBD1 (6 bases). The CDR3 is 12 residues long. CDR1 is MGHRA, CDR2 YSYEKL, per germline. V was shortened by 3 bases and J by 6 bases, with 9 bases between the two germline ends. CDR3 region: CASSQSTGEQYF. In nucleotides, the CDR3 is TGCGCCAGCAGCCAGTCGACAGGCGAGCAGTACTTC.

This clonotype was seen once. A much larger clone sits a single nucleotide away, making a read error possible. The chain joins TRBV5-1 to TRBJ1-1; TRBD1 is a possible D gene (6 bases). Germline-derived CDR1 and CDR2 are SGHRS and YFSETQ. The CDR3 is 13 residues long. The CDR3: CASSVGVTGEALF. The CDR3 bases are TGCGCCAGCAGCGTGGGGGTGACAGGAGAAGCTCTCTTT.

This clonotype was observed many times. The chain has TRBV7-6 and TRBJ1-2, with D uncertain. This CDR3 region has 17 residues. In germline, CDR1 is SGHVS, CDR2 FNYEAQ. Trimming shortened V by 4 bases and J by 4 bases, and 22 bases separated the two germline ends. The CDR3 sequence is CASSCEHESRKTYGYTF. CDR3 DNA: TGTGCCAGCAGCTGTGAACATGAATCTCGAAAGACCTATGGCTACACCTTC.

On this clonotype itself: A read error is possible here, since a much larger clone lies one base away. The chain has TRBV4-3 and TRBJ1-6; D unclear. Germline V lookup: CDR1 LGHNA, CDR2 YSLEER. Trimming took off 0 bases at V and 11 bases at J, with 5 bases between the two ends. The CDR3 length is 12 residues. Here the CDR3 DNA reads TGCGCCAGCAGCCAAGAAAGGCCACCCCTCCACTTT. It encodes CASSQERPPLHF.

This clonotype has a count of ten or more. The chain combines TRBV6-8 with TRBJ1-2, with D uncertain. V was pared by 5 bases and J by 4 bases, with 23 bases between. The CDR3 totals 17 residues. Germline V gene data show CDR1 as MNHGY and CDR2 as SAAAGT. CDR3: CASSEFQRSRKTYGYTF. CDR3 DNA: TGTGCCAGCAGTGAATTTCAACGCTCTAGAAAGACCTATGGCTACACCTTC.

This clonotype was seen many times. This sequence joins TRBV20-1 and TRBJ2-1; 10 bases align to TRBD2. After removal of 6 bases from V and 7 bases from J, the junction contained 12 bases not matched to a gene. The germline CDR1 and CDR2 sequences are DFQATT and SNEGSKA (reference sequence). CDR3 length: 15 amino acids. This CDR3 reads CSASSLAGVWNEQFF. The CDR3 coding sequence is TGCAGTGCAAGCAGTCTAGCGGGAGTATGGAATGAGCAGTTCTTC.

This clonotype showed up many times. The chain has TRBV5-8 and TRBJ1-2, with D unclear. Germline V CDR1 and CDR2: SGHTS, YDEGEE. The CDR3 loop spans 16 amino acids. Between the trimmed V and J ends, which lost 7 bases and 4 bases, there was a span of 23 bases. The CDR3 loop is CASFPSHPRKTYGYTF. CDR3 bases: TGTGCCAGCTTCCCTAGTCATCCACGAAAGACCTATGGCTACACCTTC.

To note about this clonotype: Just one base apart from a much larger clone, this may be a read error. The V call is TRBV7-2, the J call TRBJ1-5; maybe TRBD1 (5 bases). The CDR3 spans 16 residues. Trimming took off 5 bases at V and 6 bases at J, with 20 bases between the two ends. Germline CDR1 reads SGHTA; CDR2 reads FQGNSA. As DNA, the CDR3 is TGTGCCAGCAGCCTAGAGGGACTGCGGGGCAGTCAGCCCCAGCATTTT. It yields the protein CASSLEGLRGSQPQHF.

Turning to this clonotype: This could be a read error, since a much larger clone is one nucleotide away. J is TRBJ1-6 and V is TRBV18, with 10 bases matching TRBD1. The CDR3 loop spans 16 amino acids. Germline V gives CDR1 KGHSH, CDR2 LQKENI. The CDR3 loop is CANSPLGTGDNSPLHF. The DNA of the CDR3 is TGTGCCAACTCACCACTTGGGACAGGGGATAATTCACCCCTCCACTTT.

This clonotype has a count of ten or more. The chain uses TRBV24-1 and TRBJ1-2; D unclear. In germline, CDR1 is KGHDR, CDR2 SFDVKD. V was cut by 6 bases and J by 4 bases, with 23 bases left in between. The CDR3 covers 17 residues. This CDR3 reads CATSSSYSTRKTYGYTF. In DNA form, the CDR3 reads TGTGCCACCAGTAGCTCGTATAGTACCAGAAAGACCTATGGCTACACCTTC.

This clonotype was observed a few times. The rearrangement uses TRBV11-2 and TRBJ1-1, with D tentatively TRBD1 (6 bases). The germline V gene encodes CDR1 SGHAT and CDR2 FQNNGV. V was trimmed by 3 bases and J by 3 bases, leaving 11 bases between them. CDR3 length equals 14 residues. Here the CDR3 reads CASSLDSFDTEAFF. In nucleotides, the CDR3 is TGTGCCAGCAGCTTGGACAGTTTTGACACTGAAGCTTTCTTT.

This clonotype occurred many times. This chain connects TRBV9 to TRBJ2-6; no clear D gene. The CDR3 runs 16 residues. Between the trimmed V and J ends, which lost 0 bases and 0 bases, there was a span of 7 bases. The germline CDR1 and CDR2 sequences are SGDLS and YYNGEE. CDR3 nucleotides: TGTGCCAGCAGCGTAGACACAGACTCTGGGGCCAACGTCCTGACTTTC. Amino acid sequence: CASSVDTDSGANVLTF.

This clonotype has ten or more counts. The chain joins TRBV20-1 to TRBJ2-7; 8 bases fit TRBD1. CDR1 DFQATT and CDR2 SNEGSKA come from the germline V gene (reference sequence). The CDR3 length is 14 residues. Losses at the gene ends were 3 bases for V and 2 bases for J; bases not matched to a gene: 6. CDR3: CSARVQGAAYEQYF. In DNA, the CDR3 is TGCAGTGCTAGGGTGCAGGGGGCTGCCTACGAGCAGTACTTC.

J is TRBJ2-3 and V is TRBV20-1, with 8 bases aligning to TRBD2. Germline CDR1 is DFQATT and CDR2 is SNEGSKA (reference sequence). The CDR3 totals 11 residues. V dropped 6 bases and J dropped 10; count of bases not matched to a gene: 6. CDR3 residues: CSAPTSAAQYF. CDR3 bases: TGCAGTGCCCCGACTAGCGCGGCGCAGTATTTT.

The chain links TRBV13 to TRBJ2-3; D gene ambiguous. V lost 0 bases, J lost 2 bases, and 6 bases lay in between. Per germline, CDR1 PRHDT and CDR2 FYEKMQ (reference sequence). This CDR3 spans 14 amino acids. As DNA, the CDR3 is TGTGCCAGCAGCTTAGGCGGTAACACAGATACGCAGTATTTT. This translates into CASSLGGNTDTQYF.

In the case of this clonotype: A much larger clone sits a single nucleotide away, making a read error possible. The chain uses TRBV7-9 and TRBJ2-1, with 8 bases that match TRBD2. This CDR3 has 19 residues. In germline, CDR1 is SEHNR, CDR2 FQNEAQ (reference sequence). The CDR3 region is CASSLGVAGGPSSYNEQSF. For the CDR3, the DNA is TGTGCCAGCAGCTTAGGAGTCGCGGGAGGTCCAAGCTCCTACAATGAGCAGTCCTTC.

The chain uses TRBV24-1 and TRBJ2-1; the D is unclear. Per the germline V gene, CDR1 is KGHDR and CDR2 is SFDVKD. The CDR3 loop spans 14 amino acids. V lost 4 bases and J 5 bases, leaving 11 bases between the germline ends. Here the CDR3 DNA reads TGTGCCACCAGTGACTTGGTCCGGGACAATGAGCAGTTCTTC. Its protein is CATSDLVRDNEQFF.

In this sample, this clonotype turned up many times. The chain uses TRBV20-1 and TRBJ2-7; TRBD2 matches at 7 bases. The CDR3 has 14 residues. J was trimmed by 7 bases and V by 3 bases; bases with no gene match: 12. Germline V gives CDR1 DFQATT, CDR2 SNEGSKA (reference sequence). CDR3 region: CSASGGRVPREQYF. The CDR3 DNA reads as TGCAGTGCTAGTGGGGGGAGGGTCCCTAGGGAGCAGTACTTC.

V and J are TRBV11-3 and TRBJ2-1; the D is unclear. The length of the CDR3 is 17 residues. V was clipped by 3 bases and J by 9 bases, with 24 bases between them. From germline, CDR1 is SGHNT and CDR2 YENEEA. The CDR3 region has the DNA TGTGCCAGCAGCTTGCGGCACGCCACCGGGTCGCCGGGTGAGCAGTTCTTC. Protein product: CASSLRHATGSPGEQFF.

This clonotype was detected ten times or more. CDR3: CASSQHNRGGYEKLFF. CDR3 sequence (DNA): TGCGCCAGCAGCCAACACAACAGGGGGGGATATGAAAAACTGTTTTTT. The gene calls are TRBV4-3 and TRBJ1-4, with 8 bases lining up with TRBD1. With V trimmed by 2 bases and J by 6 bases, 8 bases remained unmatched. The CDR3 spans 16 residues. CDR1 is LGHNA and CDR2 is YSLEER in the germline V gene.

Many counts were recorded for this clonotype. The chain couples TRBV11-2 to TRBJ1-1, with no clear D. This CDR3 is built from 14 residues. The V gene's germline CDR1 is SGHAT and CDR2 FQNNGV. Trimming took off 0 bases at V and 1 base at J, with 6 bases between the two ends. In DNA, the CDR3 is TGTGCCAGCAGCTTAGAACCAGGGAACACTGAAGCTTTCTTT. Its protein is CASSLEPGNTEAFF. The full variable domain, rest sourced from reference TRBV11-2 and TRBJ1-1, is EAGVAQSPRYKIIEKRQSVAFWCNPISGHATLYWYQQILGQGPKLLIQFQNNGVVDDSQLPKDRFSAERLKGVDSTLKIQPAKLEDSAVYLCASSLEPGNTEAFFGQGTRLTVV.

This clonotype showed up just a few times. One end of the junction varies from germline; a read error may be responsible. The genes are TRBV5-1 and TRBJ1-1; a possible D gene is TRBD1 (5 bases). Per germline, CDR1 SGHRS and CDR2 YFSETQ. The CDR3 totals 16 residues. CDR3 sequence: CASRLEWDPRNTEAFF. CDR3 sequence (DNA): TGCGCCAGCAGGTTGGAATGGGACCCTAGGAACACTGAAGCTTTCTTT.

As for this clonotype: With a much larger clone just one base away, this may be a read error. The chain employs TRBV15 and TRBJ1-2; D is ambiguous. Germline CDR1 reads LNHNV; CDR2 reads YYDKDF (reference sequence). The V gene lost 4 bases and the J gene lost 4 bases, with 22 bases spanning the gap. The CDR3 runs to 17 residues. CDR3 nucleotides: TGTGCCACCAGCAATGGTTTAAGGTGTGGAGAGACCTATGGCTACACCTTC. The encoded protein is CATSNGLRCGETYGYTF.

As concerns this clonotype: This may be a read error, as it is one base from a much larger clone. The chain recombines TRBV20-1 with TRBJ1-2; TRBD1 is a possible D gene (5 bases). Between the trimmed V and J ends, which lost 2 bases and 3 bases, there was a span of 13 bases. The germline V gene encodes CDR1 DFQATT and CDR2 SNEGSKA (reference sequence). CDR3 size: 14 residues. The CDR3 coding sequence is TGCAGTGCTAGAAGCAGGGCCCAACACTATGGCTACACCTTC. Protein sequence: CSARSRAQHYGYTF.